This T cell receptor (beta chain) was captured in a study of T cell responses to AZD1222 COVID-19 vaccine. TCRdb's table, derived via immunoSEQ multiplex PCR, lists solely in-frame clones and lacks some. Among over 100,000 clones listed, about 87% were seen once. Germline lookup yields CDR1 SGDLS and CDR2 YYNGEE. The CDR3 covers 15 residues. V was pared by 4 bases and J by 7 bases, with 20 bases between. This sample comprised peripheral blood, obtained on day 0 of AZD1222 vaccination. The V call is TRBV9, the J call TRBJ2-5; the D is unclear. This clonotype was obtained from an adult in good health. CDR3 sequence: CASSSSDWAKGTQYF. The CDR3 DNA follows: TGTGCCAGCAGCTCCTCTGACTGGGCGAAAGGGACCCAGTACTTC.